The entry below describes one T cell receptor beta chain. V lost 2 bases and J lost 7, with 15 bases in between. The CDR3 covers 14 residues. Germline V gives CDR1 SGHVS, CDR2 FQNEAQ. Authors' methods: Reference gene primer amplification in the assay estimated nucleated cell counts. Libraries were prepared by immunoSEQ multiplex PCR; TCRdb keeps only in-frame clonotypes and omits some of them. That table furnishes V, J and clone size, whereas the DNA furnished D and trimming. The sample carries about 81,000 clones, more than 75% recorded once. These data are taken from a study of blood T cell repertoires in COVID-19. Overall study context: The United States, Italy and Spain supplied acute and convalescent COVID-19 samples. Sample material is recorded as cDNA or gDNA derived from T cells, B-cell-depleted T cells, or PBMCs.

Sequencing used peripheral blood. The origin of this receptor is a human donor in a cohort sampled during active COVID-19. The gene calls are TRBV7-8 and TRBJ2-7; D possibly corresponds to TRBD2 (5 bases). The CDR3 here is CASSLPGREREQYF. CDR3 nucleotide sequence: TGTGCCAGCAGCTTACCGGGAAGGGAGAGGGAGCAGTACTTC.